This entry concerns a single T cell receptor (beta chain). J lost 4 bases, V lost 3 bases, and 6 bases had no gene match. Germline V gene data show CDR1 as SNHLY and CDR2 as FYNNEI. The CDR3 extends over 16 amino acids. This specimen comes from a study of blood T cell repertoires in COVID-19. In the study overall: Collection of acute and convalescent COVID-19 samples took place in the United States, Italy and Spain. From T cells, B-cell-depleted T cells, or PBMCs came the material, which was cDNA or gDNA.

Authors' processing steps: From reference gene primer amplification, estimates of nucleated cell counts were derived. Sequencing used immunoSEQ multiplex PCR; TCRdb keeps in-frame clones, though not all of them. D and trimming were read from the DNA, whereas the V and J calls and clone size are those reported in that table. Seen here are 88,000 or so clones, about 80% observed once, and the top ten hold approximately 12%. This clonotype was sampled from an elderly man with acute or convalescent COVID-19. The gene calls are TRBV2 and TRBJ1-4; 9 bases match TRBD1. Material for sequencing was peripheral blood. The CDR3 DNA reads TGTGCCAGCAGTGAGATTGGGACAGGGAATAATGAAAAACTGTTTTTT. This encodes CASSEIGTGNNEKLFF.